This T cell receptor beta chain was documented in a study of T cell repertoires in cytomegalovirus infection. TCRdb reanalysed the reads using MiXCR and keeps one entry per CDR3 protein. This sample has about 320,000 distinct CDR3 sequences; 9.5% occur once, and the top ten carry roughly 4.5%. Many counts were recorded for this clonotype. The length of the CDR3 is 15 residues. The germline gives CDR1 MNHNS, CDR2 SASEGT. Trimming took off 5 bases at V and 2 bases at J, with 13 bases between the two ends. V gene TRBV6-1 combines with J gene TRBJ2-1; D is unclear. Sequencing input: PBMCs. The TCR comes from a human donor in good health (CMV status not recorded). Some clones in this sample may be carry-over from other donors' samples. CDR3 DNA sequence: TGTGCCAGCAGTAAAAGAAAACAGACCTACAATGAGCAGTTCTTC. As protein: CASSKRKQTYNEQFF.